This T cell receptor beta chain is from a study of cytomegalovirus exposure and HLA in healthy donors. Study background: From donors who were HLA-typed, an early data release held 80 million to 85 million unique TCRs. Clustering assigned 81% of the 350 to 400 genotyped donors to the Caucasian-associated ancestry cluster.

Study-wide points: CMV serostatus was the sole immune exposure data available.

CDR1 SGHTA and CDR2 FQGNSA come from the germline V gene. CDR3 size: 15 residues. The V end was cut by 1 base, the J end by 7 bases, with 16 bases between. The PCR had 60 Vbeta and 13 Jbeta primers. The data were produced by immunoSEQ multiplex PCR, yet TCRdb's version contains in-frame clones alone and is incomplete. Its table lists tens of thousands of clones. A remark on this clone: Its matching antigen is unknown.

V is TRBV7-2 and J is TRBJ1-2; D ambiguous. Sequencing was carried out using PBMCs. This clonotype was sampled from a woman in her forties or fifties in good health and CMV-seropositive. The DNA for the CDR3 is TGTGCCAGCAGCTTAGGTGTGGGGTACCGGGGTGGCTACACCTTC. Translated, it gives CASSLGVGYRGGYTF.